A single sample is the source of the 29 T cell receptor beta chains below, sequenced in a study of cytomegalovirus exposure and HLA in healthy donors. Primers for the PCR totalled 60 Vbeta and 13 Jbeta. The protocol was immunoSEQ multiplex PCR, while the TCRdb copy is restricted to in-frame clones and leaves out a portion. The sample has about 140,000 clones, 66% seen once. Sequenced material: PBMCs. The receptors derive from a woman in her sixties in good health and CMV-seronegative.

Regarding this clone: An end of the junction does not agree with germline; a read error may underlie this. V is TRBV6-6 and J is TRBJ2-2; 8 nucleotides align to TRBD2. The germline CDR1 and CDR2 sequences are MNHNY and SVGAGI (reference sequence). The CDR3 contains 14 residues. Here the CDR3 DNA reads TGTGCCAGCAGTCGGGAGGGGGGAATCGGGGAGCTGCTTTTT. This codes for CASSREGGIGELLF.

The sample holds a few counts of this clone. The rearrangement joins TRBV5-6 to TRBJ1-5; D not resolved. V lost 2 bases and J lost 3, with 12 bases in between. The V gene's germline CDR1 is SGHDT and CDR2 YYEEEE. The CDR3 spans 15 residues. The DNA for the CDR3 is TGTGCCAGCAGCTTTTATGGGCAGGACAATCAGCCCCAGCATTTT. It encodes CASSFYGQDNQPQHF. The full variable domain, with the rest looked up from reference TRBV5-6 and TRBJ1-5, is DAGVTQSPTHLIKTRGQQVTLRCSPKSGHDTVSWYQQALGQGPQFIFQYYEEEERQRGNFPDRFSGHQFPNYSSELNVNALLLGDSALYLCASSFYGQDNQPQHFGDGTRLSIL.

The chain has TRBV5-1 and TRBJ2-7; D gene ambiguous. Trimming shortened V by 2 bases and J by 0 bases, and 9 bases separated the two germline ends. From germline, CDR1 is SGHRS and CDR2 YFSETQ. The CDR3 is 14 amino acids. The CDR3: CASSFERSSYEQYF. The CDR3, as DNA: TGCGCCAGCAGCTTTGAACGGAGCTCCTACGAGCAGTACTTC.

This clone showed up just a few times. V usage is TRBV29-1 and J usage is TRBJ2-1; 8 bases fit TRBD2. J gave up 7 bases and V 4 bases, and 3 bases lay outside the gene matches. The length of the CDR3 is 12 residues. The V gene's germline CDR1 is SQVTM and CDR2 ANQGSEA. CDR3 sequence (DNA): TGCAGCGTTGGCCGGGGGGGGAATGAGCAGTTCTTC. This codes for CSVGRGGNEQFF.

This chain links TRBV19 with TRBJ2-6, with TRBD1 as a possible D gene (6 bases). CDR1 and CDR2 (germline): LNHDA, SQIVND (reference sequence). The germline V and J ends were trimmed by 10 bases and 0 bases, with 7 bases remaining between them. The CDR3 is 13 residues long. The CDR3 spells CATRGSGANVLTF. DNA for the CDR3: TGTGCCACCAGGGGCTCTGGGGCCAACGTCCTGACTTTC.

Only a few counts were recorded for this clone. The V and J genes are TRBV21-1 and TRBJ1-4; the DNA was not used to check the table's D call, TRBD1. TRBV21-1 is shown as a pseudogene. The CDR3 runs 14 residues. The CDR3 nucleotides read TGTGCCAGCCCAGGGCGAAACAGGGGAGAAAAACTGTTTTTT. Translated, it gives CASPGRNRGEKLFF.

The chain combines TRBV15 with TRBJ2-3; 12 bases are a match to TRBD1. The V gene's germline CDR1 is LNHNV and CDR2 YYDKDF (reference sequence). V trimming: 1 base; J trimming: 9 bases; junction bases outside the gene matches: 5. The CDR3 is 15 residues long. The CDR3 here is CATSRVGTGGITQYF. CDR3 coding DNA: TGTGCCACCAGCAGAGTGGGGACAGGGGGCATCACGCAGTATTTT.

The chain joins TRBV11-3 to TRBJ2-1; 10 nucleotides align to TRBD2. Germline V CDR1 and CDR2: SGHNT, YENEEA. This CDR3 is built from 16 residues. Trimming removed 2 bases from V and 3 bases from J; junction bases left unmatched: 4. In nucleotides, the CDR3 is TGTGCCAGCAGCTTATCCTTAGCGGGAGGCTACAATGAGCAGTTCTTC. Translating it yields CASSLSLAGGYNEQFF.

The rearrangement uses TRBV11-3 and TRBJ1-1, with no clear D. V was pared by 2 bases and J by 3 bases, with 7 bases between. CDR1 SGHNT and CDR2 YENEEA come from the germline V gene. The CDR3 is 13 amino acids. The chain's CDR3 is CASSLNIHTEAFF. The DNA for the CDR3 is TGTGCCAGCAGCTTAAACATACACACTGAAGCTTTCTTT.

The chain carries TRBV5-1 and TRBJ2-3; the D gene is possibly TRBD2 (5 bases). Trimming shortened V by 7 bases and J by 2 bases, and 14 bases separated the two germline ends. This CDR3 has 14 amino acids. Germline V CDR1 and CDR2: SGHRS, YFSETQ. The CDR3 spells CASGSYLVTDTQYF. The CDR3 DNA is TGCGCCAGCGGGAGCTACCTAGTCACAGATACGCAGTATTTT.

The chain links TRBV7-2 to TRBJ2-2; the D gene is possibly TRBD2 (5 bases). Germline V gives CDR1 SGHTA, CDR2 FQGNSA. Trimming removed 1 base from V and 4 bases from J, with 19 bases in between. The CDR3 runs to 18 residues. The CDR3 DNA is TGTGCCAGCAGCTTAGTCAGCGGACTCTTCGTGGGCACCGGGGAGCTGTTTTTT. This translates into CASSLVSGLFVGTGELFF.

The chain uses TRBV7-3 and TRBJ1-6; the match to TRBD1 covers 8 bases. This CDR3 spans 15 amino acids. J was trimmed by 9 bases and V by 5 bases; bases with no gene match: 9. From germline, CDR1 is SGHTA and CDR2 FQGTGA. The chain's CDR3 is CASSPNGRGLSPLHF. In DNA form, the CDR3 reads TGTGCCAGCAGCCCCAACGGCAGGGGGCTTTCACCCCTCCACTTT.

This clone has more than one count but fewer than ten. CDR3 in amino acids: CASSRGSGETQYF. The CDR3 bases are TGTGCCAGCAGTCGGGGGAGCGGGGAGACCCAGTACTTC. V gene TRBV7-3 combines with J gene TRBJ2-5; tentatively, D is TRBD2 (6 bases). V was pared by 6 bases and J by 5 bases, with 13 bases between. The CDR3 consists of 13 residues. Germline V lookup: CDR1 SGHTA, CDR2 FQGTGA.

J is TRBJ1-2 and V is TRBV2; the D is unclear. Trimming cost V 3 bases and J 8 bases, with 10 bases left between them. Germline loops: CDR1 SNHLY, CDR2 FYNNEI. This CDR3 has 12 amino acids. The DNA of the CDR3 is TGTGCCAGCAGTGATATCCCTAGGGGCTACACCTTC. Its protein is CASSDIPRGYTF.

In its sample, this clone was seen once. The rearrangement uses TRBV4-3 and TRBJ1-4; the match to TRBD1 covers 8 bases. CDR1 is LGHNA, CDR2 YSLEER, per germline. This CDR3 has 15 residues. Losses at the gene ends were 1 base for V and 7 bases for J; bases not matched to a gene: 5. The CDR3 loop is CASSQAPGGGEKLFF. In DNA, the CDR3 is TGCGCCAGCAGCCAAGCCCCAGGGGGCGGTGAAAAACTGTTTTTT.

The rearrangement links TRBV5-1 to TRBJ2-2; TRBD1 matches 11 bases. The CDR3 extends over 17 amino acids. Germline V gene sequence: CDR1 SGHRS, CDR2 YFSETQ. After removal of 1 base from V and 5 bases from J, the junction contained 7 bases not matched to a gene. CDR3 nucleotides: TGCGCCAGCAGCTTGTTGTCGGGGACAGGGGGAACCGGGGAGCTGTTTTTT. Protein sequence: CASSLLSGTGGTGELFF.

The sample holds a few counts of this clone. The chain carries TRBV11-2 and TRBJ1-5; weak D call: TRBD1 (5 bases). Looked up from germline, CDR1 is SGHAT and CDR2 is FQNNGV. This CDR3 has 16 amino acids. Trimming left V 1 base short and J 4 bases short, with 14 bases between. CDR3: CASSLGAGRSNQPQHF. CDR3 sequence (DNA): TGTGCCAGCAGCTTAGGGGCAGGGAGGTCGAATCAGCCCCAGCATTTT.

The chain is built from TRBV20-1 and TRBJ1-6; D is perhaps TRBD1 (6 bases). This CDR3 has 11 residues. Trimming cost V 5 bases and J 14 bases, with 13 bases left between them. Germline V lookup: CDR1 DFQATT, CDR2 SNEGSKA (reference sequence). The CDR3 region is CSASDRMSLHF. Here the CDR3 DNA reads TGCAGTGCTTCTGACAGGATGTCCCTCCACTTT.

The chain is built from TRBV2 and TRBJ2-3; 7 bases map to TRBD2. V was clipped by 8 bases and J by 5 bases; unmatched bases: 7. CDR1 is SNHLY, CDR2 FYNNEI, per germline. The CDR3 has 13 amino acids. The CDR3 DNA is TGTGCCAGCCTAAGACTAGCAATAGATACGCAGTATTTT. Translation: CASLRLAIDTQYF.

The chain combines TRBV29-1 with TRBJ1-1; tentative D call: TRBD1 (6 bases). V dropped 7 bases and J dropped 6 bases, with 27 bases sitting between them. The CDR3 sequence is 16 residues long. Germline assignment: CDR1 SQVTM and CDR2 ANQGSEA. The CDR3 DNA reads as TGCAGCGCCAGCGGAATACCGGGACACCCAAGACCTGAAGCTTTCTTT. The encoded protein is CSASGIPGHPRPEAFF.

V and J are TRBV15 and TRBJ2-7; 9 bases agree with TRBD1. J lost 3 bases, V lost 5 bases, and 14 bases had no gene match. Germline V gives CDR1 LNHNV, CDR2 YYDKDF (reference sequence). The CDR3 runs to 17 residues. The CDR3, as DNA: TGTGCCACCAGCCCAATCCTTGACCGGGACAGGGACTACGAGCAGTACTTC. Translated: CATSPILDRDRDYEQYF.

The chain is built from TRBV5-1 and TRBJ2-3; no firm D call. The CDR3 extends over 15 amino acids. The V gene's germline CDR1 is SGHRS and CDR2 YFSETQ. V was pared by 0 bases and J by 2 bases, with 10 bases between. The CDR3 here is CASSLVGSVTDTQYF. The CDR3 nucleotides read TGCGCCAGCAGCTTGGTTGGCAGCGTCACAGATACGCAGTATTTT.

The DNA for the CDR3 is TGTGCCATCAGTGGAGGTCGGGGGGGCGGGTACGAGCAGTACTTC. This codes for CAISGGRGGGYEQYF. The V and J genes are TRBV10-3 and TRBJ2-7, with 8 nucleotides matching TRBD2. Trimming removed 4 bases from V and 4 bases from J; junction bases left unmatched: 9. Germline CDR1 ENHRY, CDR2 SYGVKD. The CDR3 runs to 15 residues.

Concerning this clone itself: One end of the junction does not line up with germline, which may come from a read error. The rearrangement links TRBV6-1 to TRBJ2-7, with 12 bases matching TRBD2. The CDR3 extends over 12 amino acids. Germline CDR1 reads MNHNS; CDR2 reads SASEGT. CDR3 loop: CAGRLAGEPQYF. The CDR3 nucleotides read TGTGCCGGCAGACTAGCGGGAGAGCCGCAGTACTTC.

This clone was observed a few times. The rearrangement links TRBV7-6 to TRBJ2-1, with D perhaps TRBD1 (6 bases). Germline lookup yields CDR1 SGHVS and CDR2 FNYEAQ. There are 17 residues in the CDR3. The germline V and J ends were trimmed by 2 bases and 6 bases, with 20 bases remaining between them. The CDR3 reads CASSLNPPRVGGNEQFF. CDR3 DNA sequence: TGTGCCAGCAGCTTAAACCCACCCAGGGTAGGGGGCAATGAGCAGTTCTTC.

The rearrangement links TRBV29-1 to TRBJ2-3; D possibly corresponds to TRBD2 (7 bases). Germline values: CDR1 SQVTM, CDR2 ANQGSEA. V lost 7 bases and J 6 bases, leaving 14 bases between the germline ends. The CDR3 covers 12 residues. CDR3 protein: CSARRGADTQYF. Here the CDR3 DNA reads TGCAGCGCCCGACGGGGGGCGGATACGCAGTATTTT.

This clone was seen once. V usage is TRBV10-3 and J usage is TRBJ2-1; 11 bases are a match to TRBD2. Germline V gives CDR1 ENHRY, CDR2 SYGVKD. Trimming took 3 bases from V and 9 from J; bases not matched to a gene: 1. CDR3 length: 13 amino acids. The CDR3 here is CAISDTSGSEQFF. CDR3 sequence (DNA): TGTGCCATCAGTGATACTAGCGGGAGTGAGCAGTTCTTC.

The chain recombines TRBV28 with TRBJ1-2; 9 bases align to TRBD1. The germline gives CDR1 MDHEN, CDR2 SYDVKM. Losses at the gene ends were 10 bases for V and 5 bases for J; bases not matched to a gene: 11. This CDR3 region has 14 residues. DNA of the CDR3: TGTGCCAACTTGCCAGGGGGGACAGGGTATGGCTACACCTTC. Protein product: CANLPGGTGYGYTF.

This chain links TRBV5-1 with TRBJ2-3; a weak D match, TRBD2 (7 bases). The CDR3 is 15 residues long. Looked up from germline, CDR1 is SGHRS and CDR2 is YFSETQ. Trimming took off 4 bases at V and 1 base at J, with 13 bases between the two ends. CDR3 sequence: CASSPGGARTDTQYF. CDR3 bases: TGCGCCAGCAGCCCTGGGGGGGCTCGCACAGATACGCAGTATTTT.